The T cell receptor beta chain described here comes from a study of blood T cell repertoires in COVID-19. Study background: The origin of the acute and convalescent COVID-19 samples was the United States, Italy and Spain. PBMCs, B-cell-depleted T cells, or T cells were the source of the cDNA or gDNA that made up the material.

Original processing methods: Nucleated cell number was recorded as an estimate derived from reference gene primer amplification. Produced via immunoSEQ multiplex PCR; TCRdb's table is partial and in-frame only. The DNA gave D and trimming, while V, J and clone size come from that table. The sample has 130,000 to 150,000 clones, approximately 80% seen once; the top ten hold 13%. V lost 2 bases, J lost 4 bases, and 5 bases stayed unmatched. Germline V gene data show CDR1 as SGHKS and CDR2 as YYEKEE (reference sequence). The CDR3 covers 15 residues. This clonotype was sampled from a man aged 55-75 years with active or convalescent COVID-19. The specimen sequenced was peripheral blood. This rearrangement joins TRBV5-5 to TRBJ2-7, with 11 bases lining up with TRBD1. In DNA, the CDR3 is TGTGCCAGCAGCTTACGGACAGGGGGCATATACGAGCAGTACTTC. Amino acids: CASSLRTGGIYEQYF.